Detailed here is one TCR beta chain. This clone was found once. The antigen this receptor binds is unknown. It has no much larger one-base neighbor in the sample; base qualities were not kept. This sample is part of a study of blood T cell repertoires in COVID-19 (dated by TCRdb to the early 2020s). For context, the study as a whole: Samples from collaborators originated in the United States, Italy and Spain and spanned both the acute and convalescent phases of COVID-19. The samples were drawn from the first 160 participants of the ongoing ImmuneRACE study and from 950 to 1,500 subjects provided by 6 global collaborators. A freely available public database, intended as a resource for researchers studying the immune response to SARS-CoV-2, is where the repertoires were released. Where available, HLA class I and class II types were obtained from metadata supplied by the sample provider rather than from assay-based typing. Deeply sampled blood TCRbeta repertoires from subjects exposed to, actively infected with, or recovered from COVID-19 were included in the dataset. A de-identified subject ID, COVID-19 status, age in years and sex were almost always included in the sample metadata. The prospective study material was composed of cDNA or gDNA derived from T cells, B-cell-depleted T cells, or PBMCs. Results the study describes overall, beyond this receptor: The amount of clinical and demographic metadata varied by source and participant and was provided uncurated.

TCRbeta CDR3 regions were amplified from genomic DNA using the immunoSEQ Assay, a bias-controlled multiplex PCR. Turning to the authors' computational methods: The number of nucleated cells in each sample was estimated by amplification of reference gene primers within the assay. To quantify the absolute abundance of each unique TCRbeta CDR3 rearrangement, sequence reads were collapsed and filtered. Productive Simpson clonality was computed per sample as the square root of Simpson's diversity index over productive rearrangements. Entries here come from immuneACCESS through TCRdb and include only in-frame sequences with V and J called. Some clones fail to appear in such tables; in the studies checked, an unresolved V gene covers under half of the shortfall, and the cause of the remainder is unknown. V, J and clone size derive from that table, while D and trimming were established from the DNA sequence. The sample includes about 230,000 clones, with approximately 85% observed a single time. In total, the top ten clones hold about 5.1% of the sample.

The junction shows trimming of 5 bases on V and 4 bases on J, and the gene matches do not reach 8 bases of it. CDR3 length: 16 amino acids, cysteine to phenylalanine. Solely the CDR3 DNA is kept, with 48 bases framed from the first base. The CDR1 and CDR2 encoded by the germline V gene are SGHVS and FNYEAQ. One collaborating source in Seattle enrolled patients during active infection and followed them longitudinally through the course of disease. Each collaborating institution followed its own protocols to collect whole blood in K2EDTA tubes. For TCRbeta analysis, collaborator samples were shipped as frozen whole blood, as isolated PBMCs, or as DNA extracted from either sample type.

The sequence was obtained from a man over 45 with COVID-19, enrolled during active disease. The material sequenced was peripheral blood. The sequence links TRBV7-6 to TRBJ2-5; 12 of the junction bases match TRBD2. CDR3 reads: CASSRLAGAVGETQYF. The DNA sequence is TGTGCCAGCAGCCGACTAGCGGGGGCCGTGGGAGAGACCCAGTACTTC.